This T cell receptor beta chain is drawn from a study of T cell changes during pregnancy in multiple sclerosis (dated by TCRdb to between 2018 and 2021). As for the study more broadly: The study examined how the T cell repertoire changed over the course of pregnancy in women with multiple sclerosis.

The library was prepared using the immunoSEQ multiplex PCR assay. In its TCRdb copy, this immuneACCESS table keeps in-frame sequences only and misses some clones. Where compared with another copy, unresolved V genes explain less than half of these, and the others have no known cause. This sample holds 35,000 or so clones; 92% were observed only once. The ten largest clonotypes hold approximately 0.5% of the sample. The germline V gene specifies MGHDK as CDR1 and SYGVNS as CDR2. The CDR3 contains 14 residues, cysteine and phenylalanine counted. The DNA shown is the 42-base CDR3, in frame from base 1. V is clipped by 4 bases and J by 2 bases, and the sequence between their germline boundaries is 9 bases long. Points on this clone: The antigen it recognizes is unknown. Base qualities are not recorded, but no much larger clone differs from it by a single base.

The chain employs TRBV25-1 and TRBJ1-5, with no confident D gene call. This material consisted of CD4+ T cells from peripheral blood mononuclear cells, taken after pregnancy. The receptor was derived from a female donor with multiple sclerosis, enrolled in a pregnancy study. The nucleotide sequence reads as follows: TGTGCCAGCAGTGGAGGGTCGGGCAATCAGCCCCAGCATTTT. Its product reads: CASSGGSGNQPQHF.